This passage covers 22 T cell receptor beta chains from one sample sequenced in a study of blood T cell repertoires in COVID-19. Here immunoSEQ multiplex PCR was the method, and the copy in TCRdb shows in-frame clones only, minus some. The sample has more than 200,000 clones, around 90% seen once; the top ten hold roughly 7.1%. The sequencing input was PBMCs or T cells enriched from blood (not recorded which). The receptors were sampled from a young man in a cohort exposed to, infected with or recovered from COVID-19 (not recorded which).

This clone appeared a single time. The genes are TRBV10-1 and TRBJ2-5; 7 positions match TRBD2. CDR3 size: 16 residues. V shed 0 bases, J shed 2 bases, and the junction held 6 bases outside the gene matches. The V gene's germline CDR1 is WNHNN and CDR2 SYGVQD (reference sequence). The CDR3 bases are TGCGCCAGCAGTGAGTCGGGTGGGAGGGAACAAGAGACCCAGTACTTC. It codes for CASSESGGREQETQYF.

The chain recombines TRBV5-1 with TRBJ2-5; D is possibly TRBD1 (7 bases). The germline V gene has CDR1 SGHRS and CDR2 YFSETQ. The CDR3 covers 14 residues. The germline V and J ends were trimmed by 4 bases and 9 bases, with 19 bases remaining between them. CDR3 residues: CASSLDRTPGAQYF. The CDR3 DNA is TGCGCCAGCAGCCTGGACAGGACACCGGGGGCCCAGTACTTC.

The count of this clone is one. The genes are TRBV28 and TRBJ2-3, with D perhaps TRBD2 (6 bases). The V end was cut by 4 bases, the J end by 8 bases, with 25 bases between. Germline CDR1 MDHEN, CDR2 SYDVKM. The CDR3 covers 17 residues. CDR3 loop: CASSSHDSSGQRVTQYF. The CDR3, as DNA: TGTGCCAGCAGTTCCCACGACAGTTCCGGGCAGCGGGTTACGCAGTATTTT.

J is TRBJ2-1 and V is TRBV4-2; 15 bases are a match to TRBD2. This CDR3 is 15 amino acids long. The germline V gene encodes CDR1 LGHNA and CDR2 YNFKEQ. V gave up 3 bases and J gave up 10 bases; unmatched junction bases: 4. CDR3 DNA sequence: TGTGCCAGCAGCCAGGGACTAGCGGGAGGTAACGAGCAGTTCTTC. It encodes CASSQGLAGGNEQFF.

The CDR3, as DNA: TGTGCCAGCAGCTTGGGAACTAGCGGAATATACGAGCAGTACTTC. Protein product: CASSLGTSGIYEQYF. The chain combines TRBV5-4 with TRBJ2-7, with 8 positions matching TRBD2. This CDR3 has 15 amino acids. V lost 0 bases and J lost 4; bases outside the gene matches: 6. Germline V gene data show CDR1 as SGHNT and CDR2 as YYREEE (reference sequence).

The chain uses TRBV6-5 and TRBJ2-7; D uncertain. CDR3 length: 15 residues. V gave up 2 bases and J gave up 0 bases, with 11 bases separating them. The germline gives CDR1 MNHEY, CDR2 SVGAGI. The CDR3 here is CASSYARQSSYEQYF. CDR3 in DNA: TGTGCCAGCAGTTACGCGAGACAAAGCTCCTACGAGCAGTACTTC.

The genes are TRBV27 and TRBJ2-7; weak D call: TRBD2 (6 bases). Germline V gene sequence: CDR1 MNHEY, CDR2 SMNVEV (reference sequence). This CDR3 is built from 15 residues. V was clipped by 2 bases and J by 2 bases, with 13 bases between them. The DNA for the CDR3 is TGTGCCAGCAGTTTAACGGGAGTCCATACCTACGAGCAGTACTTC. It codes for CASSLTGVHTYEQYF.

The chain uses TRBV28 and TRBJ2-7; tentative D call: TRBD2 (6 bases). The germline V gene encodes CDR1 MDHEN and CDR2 SYDVKM. Trimming removed 4 bases from V and 1 base from J, with 11 bases in between. The CDR3 is 14 amino acids. CDR3 region: CASSSGETSYEQYF. CDR3 sequence (DNA): TGTGCCAGCAGTTCGGGAGAGACGTCCTACGAGCAGTACTTC.

The V call is TRBV6-5, the J call TRBJ2-1; the match to TRBD1 covers 10 bases. The CDR3 runs to 14 residues. Per the germline V gene, CDR1 is MNHEY and CDR2 is SVGAGI. Trimming cost V 5 bases and J 4 bases; bases outside gene matches: 2. The CDR3 nucleotides read TGTGCCAGCAGTAGGGACAGGGGTTACAATGAGCAGTTCTTC. Its translation is CASSRDRGYNEQFF.

The chain links TRBV19 to TRBJ1-2, with a weak D call TRBD1 (5 bases). The CDR3 length is 12 residues. Germline-derived CDR1 and CDR2 are LNHDA and SQIVND (reference sequence). V was trimmed by 8 bases and J by 5 bases, leaving 12 bases between them. CDR3 sequence reads: CASAQGRYGYTF. The CDR3 DNA follows: TGTGCCAGTGCTCAGGGTCGGTATGGCTACACCTTC.

This chain uses TRBV5-1 with TRBJ1-3, with TRBD1 matching over 7 bases. Germline V gene data show CDR1 as SGHRS and CDR2 as YFSETQ. Trimming at V came to 4 bases and at J to 7 bases, leaving 17 bases not matched to a gene. The CDR3 spans 17 residues. The CDR3 reads CASSRGQEGAPGNTIYF. CDR3 coding DNA: TGCGCCAGCAGCCGCGGACAGGAGGGTGCGCCGGGGAACACCATATATTTT.

This clone was counted a few times. The chain has TRBV4-3 and TRBJ2-1, with a possible D match to TRBD2 (5 bases). The CDR3 contains 16 residues. Per germline, CDR1 LGHNA and CDR2 YSLEER. The ends were cut back, 1 base at V and 1 base at J, with 11 bases in the middle. CDR3 loop: CASSQALRDSYNEQFF. Here the CDR3 DNA reads TGCGCCAGCAGCCAAGCCCTCCGGGATTCCTACAATGAGCAGTTCTTC.

The chain is built from TRBV9 and TRBJ2-5, with D perhaps TRBD1 (5 bases). The CDR3 covers 15 residues. The V and J ends lost 0 bases and 2 bases respectively, with 11 bases between them. Looked up from germline, CDR1 is SGDLS and CDR2 is YYNGEE. The CDR3: CASSVVPAGQETQYF. The CDR3 DNA follows: TGTGCCAGCAGCGTAGTGCCTGCAGGGCAAGAGACCCAGTACTTC.

The V gene is TRBV7-8, the J gene TRBJ2-7; D gene unclear. This CDR3 contains 14 residues. V was shortened by 2 bases and J by 0 bases, with 8 bases between the two germline ends. Germline V gives CDR1 SGHVS, CDR2 FQNEAQ. In DNA, the CDR3 is TGTGCCAGCAGCTTACATGCGAGCTCCTACGAGCAGTACTTC. Encoded protein: CASSLHASSYEQYF.

CDR3 DNA: TGCGCCAGCAGAAGCGGGAGGAACAATGAGCAGTTCTTC. It codes for CASRSGRNNEQFF. The chain uses TRBV10-1 and TRBJ2-1; 9 bases are shared with TRBD2. Germline CDR1 WNHNN, CDR2 SYGVQD (reference sequence). There are 13 residues in the CDR3. V lost 6 bases, J lost 5 bases, and 2 bases stayed unmatched.

The chain recombines TRBV2 with TRBJ2-3, with D perhaps TRBD1 (6 bases). The germline V and J ends were trimmed by 4 bases and 1 base, with 12 bases remaining between them. There are 15 residues in the CDR3. Germline V gene data show CDR1 as SNHLY and CDR2 as FYNNEI. The DNA of the CDR3 is TGTGCCAGCAGTGCTTGGGACACCGGCACAGATACGCAGTATTTT. Protein: CASSAWDTGTDTQYF.

The genes are TRBV4-3 and TRBJ1-5; TRBD1 matches 9 bases. From germline, CDR1 is LGHNA and CDR2 YSLEER. This CDR3 comprises 14 residues. The ends lost 4 bases at V and 5 bases at J; junction bases unmatched: 3. DNA of the CDR3: TGCGCCAGCAGCCCAAGGACAGGGGATCAGCCCCAGCATTTT. Its translation is CASSPRTGDQPQHF.

The CDR3 DNA reads TGTGCCAGCAGCGTAGGACAGGGCAGTCAGCCCCAGCATTTT. Protein product: CASSVGQGSQPQHF. The V call is TRBV9, the J call TRBJ1-5, with 7 bases lining up with TRBD1. J gave up 6 bases and V 0 bases, and 3 bases lay outside the gene matches. Germline-derived CDR1 and CDR2 are SGDLS and YYNGEE. This CDR3 contains 14 residues. Based on the CDR3 plus reference TRBV9 and TRBJ1-5, the full variable domain is DSGVTQTPKHLITATGQRVTLRCSPRSGDLSVYWYQQSLDQGLQFLIQYYNGEERAKGNILERFSAQQFPDLHSELNLSSLELGDSALYFCASSVGQGSQPQHFGDGTRLSIL.

The chain couples TRBV11-1 to TRBJ1-3, with 7 bases that match TRBD1. Germline V gives CDR1 SGHAT, CDR2 FQDESV (reference sequence). After removal of 5 bases from V and 0 bases from J, the junction contained 4 bases not matched to a gene. The CDR3 totals 15 residues. The CDR3 DNA sequence: TGTGCCAGCAGCATGGACAGGAGCTCTGGAAACACCATATATTTT. Its protein is CASSMDRSSGNTIYF.

The genes are TRBV9 and TRBJ2-3; 10 nucleotides match TRBD1. Trimming at V came to 3 bases and at J to 4 bases, leaving 5 bases not matched to a gene. Germline loops: CDR1 SGDLS, CDR2 YYNGEE. The CDR3 covers 15 residues. The CDR3 loop reads CASSGHGTGADTQYF. The CDR3 coding sequence is TGTGCCAGCAGCGGACACGGGACAGGGGCAGATACGCAGTATTTT.

The chain is built from TRBV5-1 and TRBJ1-2, with TRBD1 matching over 7 bases. This CDR3 contains 14 residues. V lost 4 bases to trimming and J lost 4 bases; unmatched junction nucleotides: 7. Germline V lookup: CDR1 SGHRS, CDR2 YFSETQ. The CDR3, as DNA: TGCGCCAGCAGCCCGGGGACAGTCGGCTATGGCTACACCTTC. This sequence encodes CASSPGTVGYGYTF. The full variable domain, with the rest looked up from reference TRBV5-1 and TRBJ1-2, is KAGVTQTPRYLIKTRGQQVTLSCSPISGHRSVSWYQQTPGQGLQFLFEYFSETQRNKGNFPGRFSGRQFSNSRSEMNVSTLELGDSALYLCASSPGTVGYGYTFGSGTRLTVV.

This clone appeared once. The J gene is TRBJ2-3, the V gene TRBV9; 12 nucleotides line up with TRBD2. The CDR3 is made up of 17 amino acids. V lost 4 bases, J lost 5 bases, and 11 bases stayed unmatched. In germline, CDR1 is SGDLS, CDR2 YYNGEE. CDR3 nucleotide sequence: TGTGCCAGCAGCCCACTCCCTAGCGGGGGGGCAGGAGATACGCAGTATTTT. Protein product: CASSPLPSGGAGDTQYF.